The T cell receptor (beta chain) under discussion was sequenced for a study of T cell changes during pregnancy in multiple sclerosis (dated by TCRdb to about 2019). Concerning the study at large: In women with multiple sclerosis, the researchers looked at how the T cell repertoire shifted as pregnancy progressed.

Notes on this clone: It lacks a known antigen. No much larger clone exists at a distance of one base, and base qualities are not known.

From its cysteine to its phenylalanine, the CDR3 spans 14 amino acids. The kept DNA is CDR3 alone, 42 bases in frame from the first base. V was cut back by 3 bases and J by 6 bases, leaving a gap of 14 bases between them. Sequences LNHDA (CDR1) and SQIVND (CDR2) are obtained from the germline V gene (reference sequence). The receptor library was made with the immunoSEQ multiplex PCR assay. Held by TCRdb, this immuneACCESS table contains in-frame sequences only and omits some clones. Under half of the omission traces to an unresolved V gene where checked; the cause of the rest is unknown. The sample table records tens of thousands of clones; roughly 93% of these occur just once. The ten top clones hold approximately 1.4% of the sample.

The chain joins TRBV19 to TRBJ2-5, with a weak D call of TRBD2 (5 bases match). This clonotype was obtained from a female donor with multiple sclerosis, enrolled in a pregnancy study. This specimen was peripheral blood, taken in the third trimester of pregnancy. The CDR3 corresponds to CASSIGSGSQTQYF. The base sequence is TGTGCCAGTAGTATCGGCAGCGGTTCCCAGACCCAGTACTTC.